The entry below describes one T cell receptor (beta chain). Its antigen is as yet unknown. The CDR3 runs to 15 residues. Per the germline V gene, CDR1 is SGHNT and CDR2 is YENEEA. With V trimmed by 5 bases and J by 6 bases, 9 bases remained unmatched. PCR employed 60 Vbeta and 13 Jbeta primers. Data came from immunoSEQ multiplex PCR; TCRdb stores just in-frame clones and leaves some out. Among 150,000 to 200,000 clones listed, over 65% were seen once. This sample was included in a study of cytomegalovirus exposure and HLA in healthy donors. Study-wide findings and caveats: In a later analysis, TCR beta V- and J-gene trimming showed a link to a missense DCLRE1C variant. CMV serostatus was the only immune exposure information that was available. TCR beta chains numbering more than 150 were designated cytomegalovirus-associated. In presence/absence analyses, roughly uniform sequencing depth across donors was assumed.

The sample was PBMCs. The receptor was derived from a man between 18 and 29 years old in good health and CMV-seropositive. The chain couples TRBV11-3 to TRBJ2-2, with 7 bases aligning to TRBD1. The CDR3 sequence is CASSLSDRWSGELFF. CDR3 DNA sequence: TGTGCCAGCAGCCTGTCGGACAGGTGGTCCGGGGAGCTGTTTTTT. Based on the CDR3 plus reference TRBV11-3 and TRBJ2-2, the full variable domain is EAGVVQSPRYKIIEKKQPVAFWCNPISGHNTLYWYLQNLGQGPELLIRYENEEAVDDSQLPKDRFSAERLKGVDSTLKIQPAELGDSAVYLCASSLSDRWSGELFFGEGSRLTVL.